Below, 24 T cell receptor beta chains from the same sample are listed, as sequenced in a study of blood T cell repertoires in COVID-19. Measured with immunoSEQ multiplex PCR; TCRdb has only the in-frame clones, and not every one. The sample lists 140,000 to 150,000 clones, 75% to 90% occurring once. The sample comprised peripheral blood. The source is a human donor in a cohort sampled during active COVID-19.

V is TRBV7-9 and J is TRBJ1-2; no clear D. This CDR3 is 13 amino acids long. Germline lookup yields CDR1 SEHNR and CDR2 FQNEAQ (reference sequence). V lost 3 bases and J 3 bases, leaving 8 bases between the germline ends. The CDR3 DNA follows: TGTGCCAGCAGCTTGTACAGCCACTATGGCTACACCTTC. The encoded protein is CASSLYSHYGYTF.

The sample holds one count of this clone. The chain couples TRBV12-3 or TRBV12-4 to TRBJ2-1; perhaps TRBD2 as D (6 bases). Trimming left V 1 base short and J 12 bases short, with 10 bases between. The CDR3 length is 12 residues. In DNA form, the CDR3 reads TGTGCCAGCAGTTTAGGCGGGATGGCGCAGTTCTTC. It yields the protein CASSLGGMAQFF.

The CDR3 coding sequence is TGTGCCAGCTCACCACCGCGCCCTCAGGGCGACGAGCAGTACTTC. Amino acid sequence: CASSPPRPQGDEQYF. The V gene is TRBV18, the J gene TRBJ2-7; D might be TRBD1 (5 bases). Germline assignment: CDR1 KGHSH and CDR2 LQKENI. V shed 0 bases and J shed 5 bases, with 14 bases lying between them. The CDR3 spans 15 residues.

This sequence joins TRBV7-9 and TRBJ2-2; D is perhaps TRBD1 (5 bases). The CDR3 extends over 17 amino acids. The germline gives CDR1 SEHNR, CDR2 FQNEAQ (reference sequence). Trimming removed 1 base from V and 0 bases from J, with 12 bases in between. The CDR3 is CASSLGRAGPNTGELFF. The DNA of the CDR3 is TGTGCCAGCAGCTTAGGTCGCGCAGGGCCGAACACCGGGGAGCTGTTTTTT.

The chain employs TRBV5-6 and TRBJ2-7, with no clear D. This CDR3 is 13 amino acids long. V gave up 3 bases and J gave up 5 bases, with 12 bases separating them. Germline assignment: CDR1 SGHDT and CDR2 YYEEEE. This chain's CDR3 is CASSSKTQDEQYF. The CDR3 nucleotides read TGTGCCAGCAGCTCGAAGACCCAGGACGAGCAGTACTTC.

The chain couples TRBV6-2 or TRBV6-3 to TRBJ2-7, with D uncertain. This CDR3 comprises 14 residues. Trimming removed 0 bases at V and 0 bases at J, with 6 bases between. Germline CDR1 MNHEY, CDR2 SVGEGT. In DNA form, the CDR3 reads TGTGCCAGCAGTTACTCAGACATCTCCTACGAGCAGTACGTC. It codes for CASSYSDISYEQYV.

The V and J genes are TRBV19 and TRBJ1-2, with TRBD1 matching over 7 bases. Unmatched junction bases numbered 6, after V lost 6 bases and J lost 2 bases. Germline assignment: CDR1 LNHDA and CDR2 SQIVND (reference sequence). CDR3 length equals 14 residues. The CDR3 is CASSPRGTNYGYTF. In nucleotides, the CDR3 is TGTGCCAGTAGCCCCAGGGGGACCAACTATGGCTACACCTTC.

The CDR3 nucleotides read TGTGCCAGTAATAGCCGGGACAGGGTTACTGAAGCTTTCTTT. Translation: CASNSRDRVTEAFF. The chain has TRBV19 and TRBJ1-1; 9 nucleotides match TRBD1. V was pared by 7 bases and J by 5 bases, with 8 bases of the junction left unmatched. Germline loops: CDR1 LNHDA, CDR2 SQIVND (reference sequence). The CDR3 is made up of 14 amino acids. Based on the CDR3 plus reference TRBV19 and TRBJ1-1, the full variable domain is DGGITQSPKYLFRKEGQNVTLSCEQNLNHDAMYWYRQDPGQGLRLIYYSQIVNDFQKGDIAEGYSVSREKKESFPLTVTSAQKNPTAFYLCASNSRDRVTEAFFGQGTRLTVV.

As DNA, the CDR3 is TGCGCCAGCAGCTTGGGTGGCCAGCAAGAGACCCAGTACTTC. Translation: CASSLGGQQETQYF. This chain joins TRBV5-1 and TRBJ2-5, with D unresolved. The CDR3 has 14 amino acids. V lost 0 bases, J lost 2 bases, and 8 bases lay in between. Germline CDR1 is SGHRS and CDR2 is YFSETQ.

The chain's CDR3 is CASSLSSDTGELFF. The DNA for the CDR3 is TGTGCCAGCAGCTTAAGCTCGGACACCGGGGAGCTGTTTTTT. The V gene is TRBV7-3, the J gene TRBJ2-2; D not certain. Germline V CDR1 and CDR2: SGHTA, FQGTGA. V was pared by 1 base and J by 3 bases, with 6 bases between. The CDR3 has 14 residues.

This sequence joins TRBV7-2 and TRBJ2-7, with 8 nucleotides matching TRBD1. The CDR3 extends over 15 amino acids. V shed 4 bases and J 1 base; nucleotides not matched to a gene: 6. Germline CDR1 SGHTA, CDR2 FQGNSA. The CDR3: CASSSQGAPSYEQYF. The CDR3 nucleotides read TGTGCCAGCAGCTCGCAGGGGGCCCCATCCTACGAGCAGTACTTC.

The gene calls are TRBV5-1 and TRBJ2-2; TRBD1 aligns across 12 bases. Trimming took 4 bases from V and 3 from J; bases not matched to a gene: 7. The CDR3 consists of 17 residues. In germline, CDR1 is SGHRS, CDR2 YFSETQ. The CDR3 sequence is CASSLGTGGADTGELFF. CDR3 DNA: TGCGCCAGCAGCCTCGGGACAGGGGGCGCCGACACCGGGGAGCTGTTTTTT.

The V gene is TRBV29-1, the J gene TRBJ1-1; no clear D gene. Germline values: CDR1 SQVTM, CDR2 ANQGSEA. This CDR3 comprises 12 residues. V lost 7 bases and J 1 base, leaving 10 bases between the germline ends. CDR3 coding DNA: TGCAGCGGGGCACCCGCGAACACTGAAGCTTTCTTT. Translating it yields CSGAPANTEAFF.

The rearrangement joins TRBV5-6 to TRBJ2-1; 9 positions agree with TRBD2. The CDR3 consists of 16 residues. Germline V gives CDR1 SGHDT, CDR2 YYEEEE. J gave up 0 bases and V 5 bases, and 6 bases lay outside the gene matches. CDR3 coding DNA: TGTGCCAGCAGTAGAGGACTAGCGCGCTCCTACAATGAGCAGTTCTTC. Encoded protein: CASSRGLARSYNEQFF.

This clone has only one observation. The genes are TRBV7-2 and TRBJ2-1; TRBD2 matches at 8 bases. CDR1 is SGHTA and CDR2 is FQGNSA in the germline V gene. The CDR3 consists of 15 residues. Trimming at V came to 5 bases and at J to 3 bases, leaving 6 bases not matched to a gene. For the CDR3, the DNA is TGTGCCAGCAGCCCAACTAGCGGCAGCTACAATGAGCAGTTCTTC. Its protein is CASSPTSGSYNEQFF.

The chain is built from TRBV7-2 and TRBJ2-3; 7 nucleotides align to TRBD1. This CDR3 comprises 16 residues. The germline V gene encodes CDR1 SGHTA and CDR2 FQGNSA. V shed 2 bases and J 6 bases; nucleotides not matched to a gene: 11. The CDR3 bases are TGTGCCAGCAGCTTATCGCGACAGGGTTCTTCGGATACGCAGTATTTT. This sequence encodes CASSLSRQGSSDTQYF.

The genes are TRBV2 and TRBJ1-1; 8 bases are shared with TRBD1. The V segment lost 4 bases and the J segment 1 base; nucleotides outside the gene matches: 5. Per the germline V gene, CDR1 is SNHLY and CDR2 is FYNNEI. The CDR3 sequence is 15 residues long. CDR3 region: CASSGQGQGNTEAFF. Here the CDR3 DNA reads TGTGCCAGCAGTGGACAAGGACAGGGGAACACTGAAGCTTTCTTT.

The rearrangement links TRBV14 to TRBJ2-1, with D perhaps matching TRBD1 (5 bases). This CDR3 spans 14 amino acids. Deletions cut 4 bases from V and 8 bases from J, with 15 bases between. Per germline, CDR1 SGHDN and CDR2 FVKESK. CDR3 DNA: TGTGCCAGCAGCCGGGTTGGGGCCTCGGATGAGCAGTTCTTC. Translated, it gives CASSRVGASDEQFF.

J is TRBJ1-6 and V is TRBV19; D is unresolved. This CDR3 contains 14 residues. V was clipped by 6 bases and J by 10 bases, with 16 bases between them. In germline, CDR1 is LNHDA, CDR2 SQIVND (reference sequence). The DNA for the CDR3 is TGTGCCAGTAGCCCCCCCGCCGCTCGGTCACCCCTCCACTTT. It encodes CASSPPAARSPLHF. Based on the CDR3 plus reference TRBV19 and TRBJ1-6, the full variable domain is DGGITQSPKYLFRKEGQNVTLSCEQNLNHDAMYWYRQDPGQGLRLIYYSQIVNDFQKGDIAEGYSVSREKKESFPLTVTSAQKNPTAFYLCASSPPAARSPLHFGNGTRLTVT.

This clone was counted a single time. This chain uses TRBV28 with TRBJ1-5; no firm D call. V gave up 6 bases and J gave up 4 bases, with 7 bases separating them. CDR3 length: 12 amino acids. Germline CDR1 reads MDHEN; CDR2 reads SYDVKM. CDR3 DNA: TGTGCCAGCAGCCCACAAAATCAGCCCCAGCATTTT. It is translated as CASSPQNQPQHF.

The chain's CDR3 is CASSPRDYPPNEQFF. DNA for the CDR3: TGTGCCAGCAGCCCTCGGGACTACCCTCCCAATGAGCAGTTCTTC. This chain links TRBV9 with TRBJ2-1; 7 nucleotides align to TRBD2. This CDR3 region has 15 residues. Germline-derived CDR1 and CDR2 are SGDLS and YYNGEE. V lost 4 bases to trimming and J lost 6 bases; unmatched junction nucleotides: 10.

The V gene is TRBV11-3, the J gene TRBJ2-2; weak D call: TRBD1 (6 bases). The CDR3 covers 16 residues. V lost 1 base and J lost 3, with 12 bases in between. Germline loops: CDR1 SGHNT, CDR2 YENEEA. The CDR3 loop is CASSLGTVSDTGELFF. The CDR3 nucleotides read TGTGCCAGCAGCTTAGGGACAGTCTCGGACACCGGGGAGCTGTTTTTT.

CDR3 in DNA: TGTGCCAGTCGGGACAGGGAGGCTAAACAGCCCCAGCATTTT. This encodes CASRDREAKQPQHF. V is TRBV6-5 and J is TRBJ1-5; TRBD1 matches at 9 bases. The CDR3 totals 14 residues. V trimming: 9 bases; J trimming: 7 bases; junction bases outside the gene matches: 10. CDR1 is MNHEY and CDR2 is SVGAGI in the germline V gene.

In its sample, this clone was seen once. The chain uses TRBV9 and TRBJ1-2; perhaps TRBD1 as D (6 bases). The CDR3 totals 14 residues. Trimming removed 4 bases from V and 3 bases from J, with 13 bases in between. Germline CDR1 reads SGDLS; CDR2 reads YYNGEE. CDR3 amino acids: CASSTGPYDYGYTF. The CDR3 nucleotides read TGTGCCAGCAGCACAGGGCCGTACGACTATGGCTACACCTTC.